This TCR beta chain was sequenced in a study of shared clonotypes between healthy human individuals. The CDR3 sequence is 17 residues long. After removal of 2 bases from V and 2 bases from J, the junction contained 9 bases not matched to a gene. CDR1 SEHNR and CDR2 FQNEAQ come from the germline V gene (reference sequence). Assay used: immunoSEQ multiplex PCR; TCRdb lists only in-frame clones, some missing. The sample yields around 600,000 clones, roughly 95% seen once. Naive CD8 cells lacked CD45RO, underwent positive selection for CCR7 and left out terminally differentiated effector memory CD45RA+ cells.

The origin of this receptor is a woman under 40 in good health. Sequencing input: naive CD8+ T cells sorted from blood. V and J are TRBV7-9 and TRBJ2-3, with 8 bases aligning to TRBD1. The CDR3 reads CASSLFWTGTATDTQYF. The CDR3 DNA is TGTGCCAGCAGCTTATTCTGGACAGGGACCGCCACAGATACGCAGTATTTT.